This TCR beta chain is drawn from a study of blood T cell repertoires in COVID-19. Study background: COVID-19 samples, acute and convalescent, were from the United States, Italy and Spain.

This CDR3 is 14 amino acids long. Germline CDR1 LNHDA, CDR2 SQIVND (reference sequence). J lost 6 bases, V lost 1 base, and 6 bases had no gene match. Recruits, aged 18 to 89 years, lived in under 25 US areas. Allocation to cohorts depended on clinical history reported by the participants. Original methodology: The assay estimated nucleated cells by amplifying reference gene primers. Only in-frame clones appear in the TCRdb table, and some are missing; sequencing was by immunoSEQ multiplex PCR. D and trimming come from the DNA, and the V and J calls and clone size come from that table. The sample yields some 340,000 clones, 87% seen once.

This receptor was identified in a woman aged 25 to 39 who had recovered from COVID-19. This chain connects TRBV19 to TRBJ2-7; 7 bases map to TRBD1. Sequencing used PBMCs or T cells enriched from blood (not recorded which). Here the CDR3 DNA reads TGTGCCAGTAGTATAGGGCAGACAGGGCGCGAGCAGTACTTC. This sequence encodes CASSIGQTGREQYF.